This TCR beta chain was obtained from a study of blood T cells in healthy people across ages. For the second PCR, which ran for 7 to 11 cycles, a sample-barcoded 5' primer and a J-beta primer mix were used. The authors tagged each cDNA molecule using a template-switch adaptor with 12 random nucleotides. TCRdb passed the 5' RACE reads through MiXCR, listing each CDR3 protein once. The sample consists of some 1.7 million distinct CDR3 sequences, approximately 28% of them appearing once. Input material: blood. This clonotype was obtained from a woman in her thirties in good health.

The CDR3 spells CASSLDPLATDTQYF. CDR3 nucleotides: TGTGCCAGCAGCTTAGATCCCCTTGCGACAGATACGCAGTATTTT. This chain connects TRBV11-2 to TRBJ2-3; D gene uncertain. This CDR3 has 15 amino acids. Trimming stripped 0 bases from V and 3 bases from J, with 10 bases between. Germline V gives CDR1 SGHAT, CDR2 FQNNGV.